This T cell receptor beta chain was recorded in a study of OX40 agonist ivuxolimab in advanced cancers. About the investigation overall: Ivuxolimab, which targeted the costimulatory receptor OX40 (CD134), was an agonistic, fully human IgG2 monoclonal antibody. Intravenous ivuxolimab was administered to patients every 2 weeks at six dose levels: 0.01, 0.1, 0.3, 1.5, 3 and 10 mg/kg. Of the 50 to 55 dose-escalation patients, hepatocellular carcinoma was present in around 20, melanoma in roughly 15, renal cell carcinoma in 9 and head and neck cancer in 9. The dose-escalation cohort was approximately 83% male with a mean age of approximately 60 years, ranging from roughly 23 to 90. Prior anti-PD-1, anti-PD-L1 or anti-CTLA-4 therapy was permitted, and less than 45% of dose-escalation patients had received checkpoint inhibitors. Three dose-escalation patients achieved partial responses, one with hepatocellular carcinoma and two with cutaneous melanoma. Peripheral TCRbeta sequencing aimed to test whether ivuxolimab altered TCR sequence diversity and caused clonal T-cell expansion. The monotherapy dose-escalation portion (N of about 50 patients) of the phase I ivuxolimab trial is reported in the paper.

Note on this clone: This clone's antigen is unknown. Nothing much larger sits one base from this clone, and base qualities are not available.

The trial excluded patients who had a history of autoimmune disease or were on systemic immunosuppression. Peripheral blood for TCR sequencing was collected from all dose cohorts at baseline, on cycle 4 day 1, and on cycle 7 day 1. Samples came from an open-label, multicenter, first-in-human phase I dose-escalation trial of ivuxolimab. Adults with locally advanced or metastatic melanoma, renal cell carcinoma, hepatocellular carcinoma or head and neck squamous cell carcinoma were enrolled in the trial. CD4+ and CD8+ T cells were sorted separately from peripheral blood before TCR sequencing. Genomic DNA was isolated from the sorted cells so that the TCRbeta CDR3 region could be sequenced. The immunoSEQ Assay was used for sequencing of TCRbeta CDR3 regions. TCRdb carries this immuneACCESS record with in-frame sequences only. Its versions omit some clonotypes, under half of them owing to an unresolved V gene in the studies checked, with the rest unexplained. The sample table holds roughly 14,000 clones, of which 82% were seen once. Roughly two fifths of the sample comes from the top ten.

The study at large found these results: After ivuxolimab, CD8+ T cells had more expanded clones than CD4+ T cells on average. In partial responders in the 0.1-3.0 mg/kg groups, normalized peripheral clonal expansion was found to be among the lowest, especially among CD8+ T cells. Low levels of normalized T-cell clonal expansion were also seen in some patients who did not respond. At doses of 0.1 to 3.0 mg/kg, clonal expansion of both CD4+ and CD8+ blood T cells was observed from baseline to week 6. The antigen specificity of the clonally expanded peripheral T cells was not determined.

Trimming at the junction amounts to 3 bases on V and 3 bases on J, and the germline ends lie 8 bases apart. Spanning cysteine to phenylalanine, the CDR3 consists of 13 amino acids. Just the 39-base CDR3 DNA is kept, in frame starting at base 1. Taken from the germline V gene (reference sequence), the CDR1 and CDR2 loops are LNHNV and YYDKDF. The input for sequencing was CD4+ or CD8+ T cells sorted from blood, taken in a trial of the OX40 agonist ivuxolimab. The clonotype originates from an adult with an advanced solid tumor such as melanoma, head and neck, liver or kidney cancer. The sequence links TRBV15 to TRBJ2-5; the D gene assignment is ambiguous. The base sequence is TGTGCCACCAGCAGGACAACTGAAGAGACCCAGTACTTC. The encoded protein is CATSRTTEETQYF.